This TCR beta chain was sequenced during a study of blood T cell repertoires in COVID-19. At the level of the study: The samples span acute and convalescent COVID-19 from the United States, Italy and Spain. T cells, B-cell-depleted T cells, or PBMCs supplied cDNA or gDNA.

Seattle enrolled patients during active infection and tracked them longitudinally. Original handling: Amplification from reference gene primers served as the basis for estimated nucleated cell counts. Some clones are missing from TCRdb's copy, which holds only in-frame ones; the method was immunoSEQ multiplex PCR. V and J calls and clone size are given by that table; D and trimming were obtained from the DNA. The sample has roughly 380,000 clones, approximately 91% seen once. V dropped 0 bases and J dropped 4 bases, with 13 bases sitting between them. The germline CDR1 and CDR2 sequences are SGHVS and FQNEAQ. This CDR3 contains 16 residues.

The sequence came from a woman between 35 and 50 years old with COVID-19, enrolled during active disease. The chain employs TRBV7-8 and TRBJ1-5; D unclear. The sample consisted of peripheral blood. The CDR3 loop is CASSLAWQVQNQPQHF. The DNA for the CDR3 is TGTGCCAGCAGCTTAGCGTGGCAGGTTCAAAATCAGCCCCAGCATTTT.